A selection of T cell receptor beta chains follows, all from one sample in a study of T-cell reconstitution after alpha-beta-depleted transplantation in children. TCRdb used MiXCR to reprocess the PCR reads, holding one entry per CDR3 protein. The table shows hundreds of thousands of distinct CDR3 sequences, with 12% occurring only once. This material consisted of PBMCs from the stem cell graft donor, taken from the stem cell graft. These receptors all come from a human donor who donated a stem cell graft to a child with acute lymphoblastic leukemia. Each CDR3 is given with its conserved first and last residue. D genes are given only for firm matches. Clone sizes are given selectively: once, few, many, or a class where the clone is expanded.

cdr3_nt cdr3_aa j_call d_call v_call clone_size
TGCTGTGCTAGAGATCCGGGAGGGGGCTCGCATCAGCCCCAGCATTTT CCARDPGGGSHQPQHF TRBJ1-5 TRBD1 TRBV20-1 NA
TGTGCCAGCAGCTCGGTGACACCTGGCGAGCAGTACTTC CASSSVTPGEQYF TRBJ2-7 NA TRBV7-2 many
TGTGCCAGCGTTGGGGTACAGGGGTTTTACGAGCAGTACTTC CASVGVQGFYEQYF TRBJ2-7 TRBD1 TRBV28 many
TGTGCCAGCAGCTTTCCAGGACAGACGAACACTGAAGCTTTCTTT CASSFPGQTNTEAFF TRBJ1-1 NA TRBV7-9 many
TGTGCCAGCAGTGATAGGCAGAACACTGAAGCTTTCTTT CASSDRQNTEAFF TRBJ1-1 NA TRBV6-1 many
TGTGCCAGCAACCCTAATCTAGCCAAAAACATTCAGTACTTC CASNPNLAKNIQYF TRBJ2-4 NA TRBV2 many
TGCGCCAGCACTATAGCGGGAGGGTACAATGAGCAGTTCTTC CASTIAGGYNEQFF TRBJ2-1 TRBD2 TRBV10-2 NA
TGCGCCAGCAGCTTTCGACTAGCGGGAGAGGATACGCAGTATTTT CASSFRLAGEDTQYF TRBJ2-3 TRBD2 TRBV4-3 few
TGCGCCAGCAGCTTGGGACACCACATTCAAGAGACCCAGTACTTC CASSLGHHIQETQYF TRBJ2-5 NA TRBV5-1 many
TGTGCCAGCAGTTTAGCGCGGGGGAGGGGACAGGACTACAATGAGCAGTTCTTC CASSLARGRGQDYNEQFF TRBJ2-1 NA TRBV12-3/TRBV12-4 NA
TGTGCCAGCAGCCCGGGGGGTAGCAATCAGCCCCAGCATTTT CASSPGGSNQPQHF TRBJ1-5 NA TRBV9 many